One sample yielded the 21 T cell receptor beta chains listed below, sequenced in a study of identical twins. TCRdb itself ran the 5' RACE reads through MiXCR, one entry per CDR3 protein. This sample has hundreds of thousands of distinct CDR3 sequences; about 20% occur once, and the top ten carry approximately 4.3%. A further study also used this sample, focusing on T cells expressing NK-cell markers.

Material: PBMCs. The receptor source for this set is a woman under 30 in good health.

This clonotype was observed a handful of times. The chain recombines TRBV27 with TRBJ1-3, with TRBD1 identical over 9 bases. Unmatched junction bases numbered 6, after V lost 5 bases and J lost 1 base. Germline V gene data show CDR1 as MNHEY and CDR2 as SMNVEV (reference sequence). The CDR3 consists of 16 residues. For the CDR3, the DNA is TGTGCCAGCAGTCCCCGACAGGGGGAATCTGGAAACACCATATATTTT. The encoded protein is CASSPRQGESGNTIYF.

This clonotype was detected only a few times. The chain has TRBV6-1 and TRBJ2-3; the D gene is possibly TRBD2 (7 bases). Germline V lookup: CDR1 MNHNS, CDR2 SASEGT. V dropped 6 bases and J dropped 0 bases, with 13 bases sitting between them. The CDR3 covers 15 residues. In DNA form, the CDR3 reads TGTGCCAGCAGCTTGCGGGGGCTTAGCACAGATACGCAGTATTTT. It translates to CASSLRGLSTDTQYF.

This clonotype has only a few counts. The chain links TRBV10-3 to TRBJ2-5; D is possibly TRBD1 (6 bases). Looked up from germline, CDR1 is ENHRY and CDR2 is SYGVKD. CDR3 length equals 12 residues. The germline V and J ends were trimmed by 6 bases and 5 bases, with 10 bases remaining between them. The CDR3 sequence: CAIRGDTETQYF. CDR3 sequence (DNA): TGTGCCATCAGAGGGGACACTGAGACCCAGTACTTC.

The chain links TRBV12-3 or TRBV12-4 to TRBJ2-3; TRBD2 agrees at 10 bases. This CDR3 region has 15 residues. J lost 5 bases, V lost 11 bases, and 13 bases had no gene match. CDR3 sequence (DNA): TGTGCCTCTTCGGGCGGTAGCGGGAGGATAGATACGCAGTATTTT. Amino acid sequence: CASSGGSGRIDTQYF.

V and J are TRBV5-4 and TRBJ2-1; 8 bases are a match to TRBD1. The CDR3 is 16 amino acids. With V trimmed by 3 bases and J by 3 bases, 8 bases remained unmatched. From germline, CDR1 is SGHNT and CDR2 YYREEE (reference sequence). This chain's CDR3 is CASSSETGDLYNEQFF. The CDR3 DNA reads TGTGCCAGCAGCTCGGAGACAGGGGACCTCTACAATGAGCAGTTCTTC.

A few counts support this clonotype. This sequence joins TRBV10-3 and TRBJ1-2, with 10 bases lining up with TRBD1. Germline V gives CDR1 ENHRY, CDR2 SYGVKD. V lost 10 bases to trimming and J lost 3 bases; unmatched junction nucleotides: 8. The CDR3 extends over 14 amino acids. The CDR3 sequence: CATAGTGADYGYTF. The CDR3 DNA reads as TGTGCCACCGCCGGGACAGGGGCAGACTATGGCTACACCTTC.

This clonotype was seen only a few times. The chain has TRBV5-1 and TRBJ2-1, with a tentative D call TRBD1 (5 bases). Germline values: CDR1 SGHRS, CDR2 YFSETQ. The CDR3 runs 11 residues. V was pared by 7 bases and J by 8 bases, with 10 bases between. The CDR3 DNA is TGCGCCAGCGGAGAACAGGATGAGCAGTTCTTC. Translated: CASGEQDEQFF.

The gene calls are TRBV18 and TRBJ2-2, with a possible D match to TRBD1 (5 bases). Germline V gene data show CDR1 as KGHSH and CDR2 as LQKENI. V was shortened by 3 bases and J by 3 bases, with 11 bases between the two germline ends. The CDR3 covers 15 residues. The CDR3 DNA follows: TGTGCCAGCTCACCGCCACAGGCCTACACCGGGGAGCTGTTTTTT. It specifies CASSPPQAYTGELFF.

The V gene is TRBV27, the J gene TRBJ1-2, with D unresolved. The germline V gene has CDR1 MNHEY and CDR2 SMNVEV (reference sequence). V was shortened by 5 bases and J by 6 bases, with 13 bases between the two germline ends. The CDR3 contains 13 residues. In nucleotides, the CDR3 is TGTGCCAGCAGTCCCACCGCAGTAAATGGCTACACCTTC. Translation: CASSPTAVNGYTF.

The rearrangement links TRBV7-6 to TRBJ2-1; a possible D gene is TRBD2 (7 bases). The CDR3 covers 18 residues. Germline lookup yields CDR1 SGHVS and CDR2 FNYEAQ. V was shortened by 4 bases and J by 2 bases, with 21 bases between the two germline ends. CDR3 bases: TGTGCCAGCAGCTCTACTCGCGCGGGGGCCGGAACCTACAATGAGCAGTTCTTC. It specifies CASSSTRAGAGTYNEQFF.

This clonotype was picked up a small number of times. The chain recombines TRBV7-8 with TRBJ2-2; tentative D call: TRBD2 (6 bases). The CDR3 extends over 15 amino acids. Germline values: CDR1 SGHVS, CDR2 FQNEAQ. V lost 4 bases, J lost 4 bases, and 13 bases lay in between. The CDR3 spells CASSSLASATGELFF. As DNA, the CDR3 is TGTGCCAGCAGCTCACTGGCTAGCGCCACCGGGGAGCTGTTTTTT.

J is TRBJ2-3 and V is TRBV6-1, with TRBD2 matching 11 bases. CDR1 and CDR2 (germline): MNHNS, SASEGT. The V gene end was trimmed by 6 bases and the J gene end by 3 bases; junction bases not matched to a gene: 8. This CDR3 has 16 residues. CDR3 in DNA: TGTGCCAGCAGGGATAGACTAGCGGGGTGGACAGATACGCAGTATTTT. It encodes CASRDRLAGWTDTQYF.

The chain carries TRBV6-2 or TRBV6-3 and TRBJ2-1, with TRBD2 matching 8 bases. The CDR3 runs 16 residues. Germline lookup yields CDR1 MNHEY and CDR2 SVGEGT. The ends lost 6 bases at V and 2 bases at J; junction bases unmatched: 9. As DNA, the CDR3 is TGTGCCAGCAGCCCCCTGCGGGAGGTACCCTACAATGAGCAGTTCTTC. Translation: CASSPLREVPYNEQFF.

CDR3 protein: CASSRSHSPLNTEAFF. In DNA form, the CDR3 reads TGTGCCAGCAGCCGATCCCATTCTCCGTTGAACACTGAAGCTTTCTTT. The chain joins TRBV7-2 to TRBJ1-1; D gene unclear. V lost 5 bases and J 0 bases, leaving 16 bases between the germline ends. The CDR3 totals 16 residues. Germline-derived CDR1 and CDR2 are SGHTA and FQGNSA. The entire variable domain, with the rest obtained from reference TRBV7-2 and TRBJ1-1, is as follows: GAGVSQSPSNKVTEKGKDVELRCDPISGHTALYWYRQSLGQGLEFLIYFQGNSAPDKSGLPSDRFSAERTGGSVSTLTIQRTQQEDSAVYLCASSRSHSPLNTEAFFGQGTRLTVV.

This clonotype was seen a few times. The V call is TRBV13, the J call TRBJ2-6; D is unclear. The germline gives CDR1 PRHDT, CDR2 FYEKMQ (reference sequence). The CDR3 loop spans 15 amino acids. V lost 5 bases and J lost 0, with 8 bases in between. In nucleotides, the CDR3 is TGTGCCAGCAGCCCCAAAGGCTCTGGGGCCAACGTCCTGACTTTC. Translating it yields CASSPKGSGANVLTF. Looking up the rest from reference TRBV13 and TRBJ2-6 gives the full variable domain: AAGVIQSPRHLIKEKRETATLKCYPIPRHDTVYWYQQGPGQDPQFLISFYEKMQSDKGSIPDRFSAQQFSDYHSELNMSSLELGDSALYFCASSPKGSGANVLTFGAGSRLTVL.

This chain connects TRBV7-9 to TRBJ2-1, with TRBD2 matching 13 bases. Germline lookup yields CDR1 SEHNR and CDR2 FQNEAQ (reference sequence). This CDR3 contains 15 residues. The V gene end was trimmed by 5 bases and the J gene end by 8 bases; junction bases not matched to a gene: 6. In DNA form, the CDR3 reads TGTGCCAGCAGCACAACTAGCGGGGGGGCCTATGAGCAGTTCTTC. Protein product: CASSTTSGGAYEQFF.

This sequence joins TRBV7-3 and TRBJ2-2; possibly TRBD1 for D (6 bases). Germline CDR1 and CDR2: SGHTA and FQGTGA. This CDR3 is built from 14 residues. V lost 5 bases and J lost 6, with 13 bases in between. Here the CDR3 reads CASSRATGPGELFF. The CDR3 DNA follows: TGTGCCAGCAGCCGAGCCACAGGGCCCGGGGAGCTGTTTTTT.

The V gene is TRBV15, the J gene TRBJ2-5; D remains unclear. V was cut by 0 bases and J by 5 bases, with 10 bases left in between. Germline CDR1 is LNHNV and CDR2 is YYDKDF (reference sequence). The CDR3 sequence is 14 residues long. The CDR3 reads CATSRDLRAETQYF. The CDR3 DNA is TGTGCCACCAGCAGAGATCTGAGAGCGGAGACCCAGTACTTC.

This clonotype appeared once. The V gene is TRBV18, the J gene TRBJ1-4; D is unresolved. Germline CDR1 and CDR2: KGHSH and LQKENI. V lost 5 bases, J lost 0 bases, and 10 bases lay in between. CDR3 length: 15 residues. The CDR3 nucleotides read TGTGCCAGCTCAGCTGACATAGCAACTAATGAAAAACTGTTTTTT. Translation: CASSADIATNEKLFF.

This clonotype was counted a few times. The genes are TRBV6-1 and TRBJ2-3; 10 bases map to TRBD2. Germline CDR1 MNHNS, CDR2 SASEGT. The CDR3 has 17 residues. The V and J ends lost 4 bases and 1 base, in that order; junction bases with no gene match: 8. The CDR3 here is CASSVSSGRARTDTQYF. CDR3 nucleotides: TGTGCCAGCAGTGTCTCCAGCGGGAGGGCGCGCACAGATACGCAGTATTTT.

The chain uses TRBV11-3 and TRBJ1-1; the match to TRBD1 covers 7 bases. V was pared by 4 bases and J by 0 bases, with 11 bases of the junction left unmatched. CDR1 SGHNT and CDR2 YENEEA come from the germline V gene. The CDR3 totals 17 residues. This CDR3 is CASSSGRQGWMNTEAFF. The CDR3 region has the DNA TGTGCCAGCAGCTCGGGACGACAGGGATGGATGAACACTGAAGCTTTCTTT. Drawing the rest from reference TRBV11-3 and TRBJ1-1, the complete variable domain is EAGVVQSPRYKIIEKKQPVAFWCNPISGHNTLYWYLQNLGQGPELLIRYENEEAVDDSQLPKDRFSAERLKGVDSTLKIQPAELGDSAVYLCASSSGRQGWMNTEAFFGQGTRLTVV.